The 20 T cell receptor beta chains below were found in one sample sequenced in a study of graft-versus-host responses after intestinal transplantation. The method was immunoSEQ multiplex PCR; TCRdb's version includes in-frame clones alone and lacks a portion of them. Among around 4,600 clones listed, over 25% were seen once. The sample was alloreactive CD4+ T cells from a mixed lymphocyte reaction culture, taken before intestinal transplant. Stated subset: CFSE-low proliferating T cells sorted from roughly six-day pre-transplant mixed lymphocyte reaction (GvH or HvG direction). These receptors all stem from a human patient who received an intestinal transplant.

CDR3 sequence reads: CASSLWIEGAYNEQFF. The CDR3 coding sequence is TGTGCCAGCAGTTTATGGATAGAAGGCGCCTACAATGAGCAGTTCTTC. The genes are TRBV28 and TRBJ2-1; D not resolved. The CDR3 spans 16 residues. Germline loops: CDR1 MDHEN, CDR2 SYDVKM. The V gene lost 0 bases and the J gene lost 2 bases, with 11 bases spanning the gap.

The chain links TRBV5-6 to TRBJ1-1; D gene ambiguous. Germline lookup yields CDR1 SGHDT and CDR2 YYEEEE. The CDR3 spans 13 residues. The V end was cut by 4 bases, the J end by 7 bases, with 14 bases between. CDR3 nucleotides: TGTGCCAGCAGCCCCGCTTTTGGGGTTGAAGCTTTCTTT. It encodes CASSPAFGVEAFF.

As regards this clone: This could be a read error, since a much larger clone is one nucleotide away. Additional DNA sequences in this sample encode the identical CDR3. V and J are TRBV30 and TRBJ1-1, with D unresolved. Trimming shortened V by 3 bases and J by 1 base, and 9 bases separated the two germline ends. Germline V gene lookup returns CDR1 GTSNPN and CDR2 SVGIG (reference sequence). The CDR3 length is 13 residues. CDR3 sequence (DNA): TGTGCCTGGAGCCCTCGAGGGAACACTGAAGCTTTCTTT. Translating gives CAWSPRGNTEAFF.

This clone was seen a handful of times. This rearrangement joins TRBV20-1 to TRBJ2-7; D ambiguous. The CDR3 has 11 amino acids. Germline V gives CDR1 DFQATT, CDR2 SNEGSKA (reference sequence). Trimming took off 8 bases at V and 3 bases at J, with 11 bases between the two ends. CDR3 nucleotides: TGCAGTCTACAAGTAGGCTACGAGCAGTACTTC. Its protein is CSLQVGYEQYF.

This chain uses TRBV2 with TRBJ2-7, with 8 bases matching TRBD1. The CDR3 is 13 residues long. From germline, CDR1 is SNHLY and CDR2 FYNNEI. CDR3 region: CAVRTGNSYEQYF. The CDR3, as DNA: TGTGCAGTGAGGACAGGGAACTCCTACGAGCAGTACTTC.

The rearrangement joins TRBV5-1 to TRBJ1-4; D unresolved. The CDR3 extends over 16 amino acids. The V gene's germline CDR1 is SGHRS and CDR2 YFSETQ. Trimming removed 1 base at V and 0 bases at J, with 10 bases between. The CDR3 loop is CASSLFQAATNEKLFF. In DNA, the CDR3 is TGCGCCAGCAGCTTGTTTCAGGCTGCAACTAATGAAAAACTGTTTTTT.

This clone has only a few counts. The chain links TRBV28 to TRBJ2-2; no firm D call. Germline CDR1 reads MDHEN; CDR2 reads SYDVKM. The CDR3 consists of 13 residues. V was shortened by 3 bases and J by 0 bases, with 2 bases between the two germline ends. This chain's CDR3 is CASSLTNTGELFF. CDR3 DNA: TGTGCCAGCAGTTTGACGAACACCGGGGAGCTGTTTTTT.

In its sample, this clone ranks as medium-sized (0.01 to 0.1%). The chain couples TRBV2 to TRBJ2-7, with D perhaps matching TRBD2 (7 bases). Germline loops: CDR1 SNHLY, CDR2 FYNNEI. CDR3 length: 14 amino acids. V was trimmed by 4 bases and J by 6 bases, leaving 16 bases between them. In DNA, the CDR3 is TGTGCCAGCAGTGTGCGGATAGGGGGGGGCGAGCAGTACTTC. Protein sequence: CASSVRIGGGEQYF. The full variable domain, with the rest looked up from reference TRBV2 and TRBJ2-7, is EPEVTQTPSHQVTQMGQEVILRCVPISNHLYFYWYRQILGQKVEFLVSFYNNEISEKSEIFDDQFSVERPDGSNFTLKIRSTKLEDSAMYFCASSVRIGGGEQYFGPGTRLTVT.

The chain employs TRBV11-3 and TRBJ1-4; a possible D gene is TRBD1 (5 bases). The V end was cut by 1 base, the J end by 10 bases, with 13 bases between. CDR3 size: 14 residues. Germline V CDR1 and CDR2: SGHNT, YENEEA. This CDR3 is CASSLVDTVAKLFF. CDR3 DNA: TGTGCCAGCAGCTTAGTGGACACCGTTGCAAAACTGTTTTTT.

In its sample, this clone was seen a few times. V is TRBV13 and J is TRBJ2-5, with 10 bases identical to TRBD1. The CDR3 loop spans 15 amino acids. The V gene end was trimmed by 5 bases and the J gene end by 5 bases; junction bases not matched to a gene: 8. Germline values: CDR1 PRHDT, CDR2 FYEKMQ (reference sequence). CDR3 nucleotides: TGTGCCAGCAGCCACGGACAGGGGGATTCGGAGACCCAGTACTTC. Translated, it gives CASSHGQGDSETQYF.

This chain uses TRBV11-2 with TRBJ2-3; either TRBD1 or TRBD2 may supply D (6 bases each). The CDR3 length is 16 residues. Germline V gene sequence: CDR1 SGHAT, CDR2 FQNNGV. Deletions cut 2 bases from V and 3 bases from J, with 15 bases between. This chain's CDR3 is CASSLKGGLMTDTQYF. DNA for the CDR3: TGTGCCAGCAGCTTAAAGGGGGGCCTTATGACAGATACGCAGTATTTT.

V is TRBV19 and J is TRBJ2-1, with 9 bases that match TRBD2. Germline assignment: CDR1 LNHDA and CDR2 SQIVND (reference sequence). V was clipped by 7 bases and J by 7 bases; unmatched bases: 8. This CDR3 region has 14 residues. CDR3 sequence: CASMGIAGENEQFF. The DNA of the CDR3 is TGTGCCAGTATGGGAATAGCGGGGGAAAATGAGCAGTTCTTC.

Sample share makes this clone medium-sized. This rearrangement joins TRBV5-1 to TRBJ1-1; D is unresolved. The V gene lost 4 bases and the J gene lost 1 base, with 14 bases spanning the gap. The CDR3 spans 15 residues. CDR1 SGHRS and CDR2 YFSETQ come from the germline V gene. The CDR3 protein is CASSGLVGENTEAFF. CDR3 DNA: TGCGCCAGCAGCGGACTCGTAGGTGAGAACACTGAAGCTTTCTTT.

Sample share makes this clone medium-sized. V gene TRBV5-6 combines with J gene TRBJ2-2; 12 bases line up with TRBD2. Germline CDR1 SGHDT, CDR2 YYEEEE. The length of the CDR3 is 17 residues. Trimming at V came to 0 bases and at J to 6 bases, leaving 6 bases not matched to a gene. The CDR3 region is CASSLAASGGAPGELFF. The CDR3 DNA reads TGTGCCAGCAGCTTGGCCGCTAGCGGGGGGGCCCCCGGGGAGCTGTTTTTT.

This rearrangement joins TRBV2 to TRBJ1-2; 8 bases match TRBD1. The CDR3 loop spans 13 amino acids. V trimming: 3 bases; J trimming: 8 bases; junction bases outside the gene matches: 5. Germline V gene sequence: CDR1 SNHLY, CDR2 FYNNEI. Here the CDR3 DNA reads TGTGCCAGCAGTGATGACAGGGGAGGAGGCTACACCTTC. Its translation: CASSDDRGGGYTF.

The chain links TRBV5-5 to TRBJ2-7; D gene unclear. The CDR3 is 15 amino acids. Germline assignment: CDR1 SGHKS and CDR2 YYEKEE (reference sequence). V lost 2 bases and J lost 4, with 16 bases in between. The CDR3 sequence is CASSLSPSSIYEQYF. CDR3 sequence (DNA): TGTGCCAGCAGCTTATCTCCCTCCTCGATATACGAGCAGTACTTC.

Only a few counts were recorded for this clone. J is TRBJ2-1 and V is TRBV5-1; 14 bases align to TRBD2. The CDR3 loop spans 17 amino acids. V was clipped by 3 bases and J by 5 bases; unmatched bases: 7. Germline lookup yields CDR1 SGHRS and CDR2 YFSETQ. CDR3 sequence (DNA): TGCGCCAGCAGCTCACCCCGACTAGCGGGGGGGAACAATGAGCAGTTCTTC. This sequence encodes CASSSPRLAGGNNEQFF.

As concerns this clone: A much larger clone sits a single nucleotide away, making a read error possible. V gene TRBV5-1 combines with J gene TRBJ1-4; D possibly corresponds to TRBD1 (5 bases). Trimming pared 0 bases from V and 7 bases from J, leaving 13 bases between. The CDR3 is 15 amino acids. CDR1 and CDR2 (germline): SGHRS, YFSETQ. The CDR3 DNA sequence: TGCGCCAGCAGCTTGGGCGGGACCTACGCTGAAAAACTGTTTTTT. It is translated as CASSLGGTYAEKLFF.

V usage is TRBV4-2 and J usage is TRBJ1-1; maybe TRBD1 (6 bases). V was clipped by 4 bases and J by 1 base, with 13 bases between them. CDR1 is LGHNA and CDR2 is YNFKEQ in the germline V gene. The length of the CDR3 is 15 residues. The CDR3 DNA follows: TGTGCCAGCAGCCTGCCGGGACACCAGAACACTGAAGCTTTCTTT. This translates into CASSLPGHQNTEAFF.

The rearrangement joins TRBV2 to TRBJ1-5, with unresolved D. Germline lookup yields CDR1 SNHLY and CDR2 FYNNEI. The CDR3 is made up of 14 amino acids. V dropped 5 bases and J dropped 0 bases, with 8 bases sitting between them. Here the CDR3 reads CASSRTYSNQPQHF. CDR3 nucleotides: TGTGCCAGCAGTCGGACTTATAGCAATCAGCCCCAGCATTTT. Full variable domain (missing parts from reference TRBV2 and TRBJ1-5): EPEVTQTPSHQVTQMGQEVILRCVPISNHLYFYWYRQILGQKVEFLVSFYNNEISEKSEIFDDQFSVERPDGSNFTLKIRSTKLEDSAMYFCASSRTYSNQPQHFGDGTRLSIL.